The rows below give T cell receptor beta chains drawn from one sample of a study of T-cell memory formation after mild COVID-19. TCRdb re-called the 5' RACE reads through MiXCR, storing one row per CDR3 protein. The sample consists of 530,000 or so distinct CDR3 sequences, 15% to 20% of them appearing once. The sample was PBMCs or a T cell subset sorted from them (not recorded which). These receptors were obtained from an adult woman who had mild COVID-19 (a few samples of this study predate the infection). Cell type and time point are not known. Both conserved end residues are part of each CDR3.

v_call: TRBV20-1
j_call: TRBJ2-7
cdr3_aa: CSARPGQGSYEQYF

v_call: TRBV12-5
j_call: TRBJ1-5
cdr3_aa: CASGPRDQPQHF

v_call: TRBV20-1
j_call: TRBJ2-7
cdr3_aa: CSARGGRFSHEQYF

v_call: TRBV6-6
j_call: TRBJ2-1
cdr3_aa: CASKGEPYNEQFF

v_call: TRBV12-3/TRBV12-4
j_call: TRBJ2-5
cdr3_aa: CASSLEGGQVETQYF

v_call: TRBV25-1
j_call: TRBJ2-5
cdr3_aa: CASSEGVREGKTQYF

v_call: TRBV7-8
j_call: TRBJ2-5
cdr3_aa: CASSLGPSGVRETQYF

v_call: TRBV5-6
j_call: TRBJ2-7
cdr3_aa: CASSLGGLAFYDQYF

v_call: TRBV7-9
j_call: TRBJ2-7
cdr3_aa: CASSEGVEQYF

v_call: TRBV7-9
j_call: TRBJ2-3
cdr3_aa: CASSLSAGTDTQYF

v_call: TRBV5-6
j_call: TRBJ2-1
cdr3_aa: CASSLDLLYNEQFF

v_call: TRBV4-1
j_call: TRBJ1-2
cdr3_aa: CASSRGGEYGYTF

v_call: TRBV15
j_call: TRBJ1-6
cdr3_aa: CATSSGTENSPLHF

v_call: TRBV7-2
j_call: TRBJ2-5
cdr3_aa: CASSPSSSTGVGQETQYF

v_call: TRBV20-1
j_call: TRBJ1-2
cdr3_aa: CSASGGPEEGYTF

v_call: TRBV7-6
j_call: TRBJ2-5
cdr3_aa: CASSFSPGRETQYF

v_call: TRBV6-5
j_call: TRBJ2-7
cdr3_aa: CASSYSSVWGNYEQYF

v_call: TRBV7-9
j_call: TRBJ2-3
cdr3_aa: CASELTITDTQYF

v_call: TRBV7-2
j_call: TRBJ2-1
cdr3_aa: CASSAVGEQFF

v_call: TRBV27
j_call: TRBJ2-1
cdr3_aa: CASSPTTGINEQFF

v_call: TRBV29-1
j_call: TRBJ2-1
cdr3_aa: CSVQRLAGPHVF

v_call: TRBV7-9
j_call: TRBJ1-3
cdr3_aa: CASKTRDSGNTIYF

v_call: TRBV29-1
j_call: TRBJ1-2
cdr3_aa: CSVVDREMGYGYTF

v_call: TRBV6-5
j_call: TRBJ1-2
cdr3_aa: CASSLPGGANYGYTF

v_call: TRBV3-1
j_call: TRBJ1-3
cdr3_aa: CASSQAGVGSGNTIYF

v_call: TRBV7-6
j_call: TRBJ2-5
cdr3_aa: CASSFKTGSGAQYF

v_call: TRBV11-2
j_call: TRBJ2-7
cdr3_aa: CASSSWKDSSSYEQYF

v_call: TRBV20-1
j_call: TRBJ2-5
cdr3_aa: CSARGYRGPGKTQYF

v_call: TRBV3-1
j_call: TRBJ2-1
cdr3_aa: CASSQDPAGGRANEQFF

v_call: TRBV12-3/TRBV12-4
j_call: TRBJ2-1
cdr3_aa: CASRGLAGEQFF

v_call: TRBV7-9
j_call: TRBJ2-4
cdr3_aa: CASSPRVLGAKNIQYF

v_call: TRBV27
j_call: TRBJ1-5
cdr3_aa: CASSLSGQGAPGQPQHF

v_call: TRBV6-5
j_call: TRBJ1-1
cdr3_aa: CASRAGQGMNTEAFF